This TCR beta chain was identified in a study of shared clonotypes between healthy human individuals. Original data processing: Junction-only immunoSEQ data arrived without quality scores, meaning filtering differed. Clones were sequenced by immunoSEQ multiplex PCR, and TCRdb holds only the in-frame ones, with some missing. Clonal size and the V and J genes are those of that table, whereas D and trimming came from the DNA. The sample has fewer than 1.6 million clones; about 98.5% are singletons. For this clone: Other nucleotide sequences in the sample specify the same CDR3.

The source of this sequence is a man in his thirties or forties in good health. Sequencing used naive CD4+ T cells sorted from blood. Subset indicated: CD45RA+ positively selected.

Here the CDR3 DNA reads TGTGCCAGCAGGCCGGGACAGGGTGGTGGCTACACCTTC. This gives the protein CASRPGQGGGYTF. The chain employs TRBV28 and TRBJ1-2, with 9 bases aligning to TRBD1. Trimming removed 6 bases from V and 7 bases from J; junction bases left unmatched: 6. The CDR3 sequence is 13 residues long. In germline, CDR1 is MDHEN, CDR2 SYDVKM.